This TCR beta chain was retrieved from a study of T-cell memory formation after mild COVID-19. Study results and limitations: Mainly in CM and EM were contracting CD4+ clones; CD8+ were in EMRA. Pre-infection memory contained some responding clones, which suggested that cross-reactive memory had joined.

It was 5'RACE with constant-segment primers that produced the TCR alpha and TCR beta cDNA libraries, which carried sample barcodes and UMIs. Via MiXCR, TCRdb re-called the 5' RACE reads, giving one row per CDR3 protein. The sample contains around 300,000 distinct CDR3 sequences, approximately 19% of which appear only once. This clonotype occurred a few times. The antigen is not known. The sequenced material came from PBMCs or a T cell subset sorted from them (not recorded which). This TCR derives from a man aged 18 to 30 who had mild COVID-19 (a few samples of this study predate the infection). Cell type and time point are not known.

The CDR3, as DNA: TGTGCCAGCAGCTCCAGACTCGAAAAACTGTTTTTT. It is translated as CASSSRLEKLFF. The chain recombines TRBV7-9 with TRBJ1-4, with D uncertain. Germline-derived CDR1 and CDR2 are SEHNR and FQNEAQ (reference sequence). The length of the CDR3 is 12 residues. V was shortened by 4 bases and J by 8 bases, with 8 bases between the two germline ends.